These 26 T cell receptor beta chains were sequenced from one sample in a study of vaccination effects on CD4 cells after COVID-19. ViraFEST used viral peptide pools to expand antigen-specific CD4+ T cells before sequencing. CD4+ T cell isolation took place after about nine days of culture. Either the mRNA-1273 or the BNT162b2 vaccine was given to participants as two doses. Sequenced by immunoSEQ multiplex PCR; TCRdb stores in-frame clones only, minus some. Here the sample spans 24,000 or so clones, approximately 70% being singletons. Their target antigens are unknown. The source material was CD4+ T cells from PBMCs cultured with SARS-CoV-2 spike peptides, sampled after COVID-19 vaccination. The receptor source for this set is a human donor who received a COVID-19 vaccine.

This clone was recorded only once. The CDR3 nucleotides read TGTGCCAGCAGCCGGGTTGTGGGGTTCCCCTACAATGAGCAGTTCTTC. It specifies CASSRVVGFPYNEQFF. The rearrangement joins TRBV11-2 to TRBJ2-1; no firm D call. CDR1 is SGHAT and CDR2 is FQNNGV in the germline V gene. V was clipped by 5 bases and J by 2 bases, with 16 bases between them. The CDR3 extends over 16 amino acids.

The rearrangement joins TRBV14 to TRBJ1-2; no clear D gene. Germline V gene data show CDR1 as SGHDN and CDR2 as FVKESK. This CDR3 comprises 14 residues. V was shortened by 3 bases and J by 4 bases, with 12 bases between the two germline ends. CDR3 protein: CASSHLQKGYGYTF. DNA for the CDR3: TGTGCCAGCAGCCACCTACAGAAAGGCTATGGCTACACCTTC.

The chain links TRBV29-1 to TRBJ1-3; D unclear. Trimming stripped 4 bases from V and 4 bases from J, with 5 bases between. The CDR3 spans 11 residues. Germline assignment: CDR1 SQVTM and CDR2 ANQGSEA. CDR3 nucleotides: TGCAGCGTTGCACAGGGAAACACCATATATTTT. Residues: CSVAQGNTIYF.

The rearrangement links TRBV10-3 to TRBJ1-1; 9 bases line up with TRBD1. The CDR3 is 13 amino acids. The germline V gene has CDR1 ENHRY and CDR2 SYGVKD. V shed 11 bases, J shed 2 bases, and the junction held 6 bases outside the gene matches. The CDR3, as DNA: TGTGCCGCGAGACAGGGGGTCAACACTGAAGCTTTCTTT. Translating it yields CAARQGVNTEAFF.

As DNA, the CDR3 is TGTGCCATCAGTGGTTCGGACACCATATATTTT. The encoded protein is CAISGSDTIYF. This chain uses TRBV10-3 with TRBJ1-3; D ambiguous. CDR1 and CDR2 (germline): ENHRY, SYGVKD. V lost 4 bases and J lost 8, with 6 bases in between. The CDR3 contains 11 residues.

The table lists this clone with a count of one. The chain links TRBV6-5 to TRBJ1-2, with D perhaps TRBD1 (5 bases). Trimming stripped 5 bases from V and 5 bases from J, with 18 bases between. This CDR3 comprises 15 residues. Germline CDR1 MNHEY, CDR2 SVGAGI. The CDR3 here is CASSPRDLSAYGYTF. The CDR3 DNA reads TGTGCCAGCAGTCCGAGGGACCTGTCGGCGTATGGCTACACCTTC.

The V call is TRBV6-4, the J call TRBJ1-5; D is unclear. The CDR3 has 13 residues. CDR1 MRHNA and CDR2 SNTAGT come from the germline V gene. The V end lost 4 bases, the J end lost 4 bases, and 8 bases lay between the germline ends. CDR3 coding DNA: TGTGCCAGCAGTGCAACAGAGAATCAGCCCCAGCATTTT. It codes for CASSATENQPQHF.

The chain couples TRBV27 to TRBJ2-2; TRBD2 matches 7 bases. Germline values: CDR1 MNHEY, CDR2 SMNVEV (reference sequence). Trimming removed 3 bases from V and 1 base from J; junction bases left unmatched: 5. The CDR3 is 16 amino acids. The CDR3 DNA reads as TGTGCCAGCAGTTTTTCCCAGCGGGAGAACACCGGGGAGCTGTTTTTT. This encodes CASSFSQRENTGELFF.

The chain couples TRBV5-1 to TRBJ2-7, with 8 bases that match TRBD2. The CDR3 length is 15 residues. V lost 0 bases and J lost 0; bases outside the gene matches: 2. Germline CDR1 and CDR2: SGHRS and YFSETQ. The CDR3 spells CASSLGTSPSYEQYF. The CDR3 DNA reads as TGCGCCAGCAGCTTGGGGACTAGCCCCTCCTACGAGCAGTACTTC.

This clone was seen only a few times. The V gene is TRBV5-1, the J gene TRBJ1-6; D is ambiguous. This CDR3 region has 15 residues. V lost 3 bases and J lost 7, with 14 bases in between. Per the germline V gene, CDR1 is SGHRS and CDR2 is YFSETQ. CDR3 loop: CASSSEAGGNSPLHF. CDR3 coding DNA: TGCGCCAGCAGCTCGGAGGCCGGAGGGAATTCACCCCTCCACTTT.

V usage is TRBV5-6 and J usage is TRBJ1-6; possible D gene TRBD1, 6 bases. Trimming removed 3 bases at V and 5 bases at J, with 15 bases between. Germline V CDR1 and CDR2: SGHDT, YYEEEE. This CDR3 has 16 residues. The CDR3 bases are TGTGCCAGCAGCTGGAGGGACAACCGACATAATTCACCCCTCCACTTT. It encodes CASSWRDNRHNSPLHF. Full variable domain (outside the CDR3, taken from reference TRBV5-6 and TRBJ1-6): DAGVTQSPTHLIKTRGQQVTLRCSPKSGHDTVSWYQQALGQGPQFIFQYYEEEERQRGNFPDRFSGHQFPNYSSELNVNALLLGDSALYLCASSWRDNRHNSPLHFGNGTRLTVT.

There are a few counts of this clone. The V and J genes are TRBV5-1 and TRBJ2-1, with D unclear. The V end lost 0 bases, the J end lost 6 bases, and 7 bases lay between the germline ends. The CDR3 consists of 13 residues. Germline V gives CDR1 SGHRS, CDR2 YFSETQ. CDR3: CASSLEGPNEQFF. In DNA form, the CDR3 reads TGCGCCAGCAGCTTGGAAGGGCCCAATGAGCAGTTCTTC.

V is TRBV6-4 and J is TRBJ1-2, with TRBD1 as a possible D gene (6 bases). Germline assignment: CDR1 MRHNA and CDR2 SNTAGT. The CDR3 length is 15 residues. V was trimmed by 0 bases and J by 8 bases, leaving 16 bases between them. The CDR3 DNA follows: TGTGCCAGCAGTGACTCGATTGGGGGCCGGGCGGGCTACACCTTC. This codes for CASSDSIGGRAGYTF.

This clone was detected a few times. The chain uses TRBV5-1 and TRBJ2-3, with no clear D. The CDR3 runs to 14 residues. Trimming pared 3 bases from V and 1 base from J, leaving 9 bases between. Germline CDR1 reads SGHRS; CDR2 reads YFSETQ. The CDR3 reads CASSSALGTDTQYF. In nucleotides, the CDR3 is TGCGCCAGCAGCTCGGCATTGGGCACAGATACGCAGTATTTT.

The chain joins TRBV30 to TRBJ2-7; D may be TRBD2 (6 bases). Germline V lookup: CDR1 GTSNPN, CDR2 SVGIG (reference sequence). The V and J ends lost 3 bases and 1 base respectively, with 7 bases between them. The CDR3 is 12 amino acids. CDR3 sequence: CAWSRGSYEQYF. The CDR3 DNA reads TGTGCCTGGAGCCGGGGGTCCTACGAGCAGTACTTC.

This clone was detected a few times. The chain has TRBV27 and TRBJ2-1, with D tentatively TRBD2 (6 bases). Looked up from germline, CDR1 is MNHEY and CDR2 is SMNVEV (reference sequence). V lost 0 bases and J 3 bases, leaving 6 bases between the germline ends. The CDR3 runs 14 residues. The CDR3 here is CASSLSGGYNEQFF. The CDR3 DNA is TGTGCCAGCAGTTTATCGGGGGGCTACAATGAGCAGTTCTTC.

The CDR3 loop reads CASSPPSKGDYGYTF. The CDR3, as DNA: TGTGCCAGCTCACCACCGTCCAAGGGGGACTATGGCTACACCTTC. The chain recombines TRBV18 with TRBJ1-2, with D possibly being TRBD1 (6 bases). This CDR3 has 15 residues. Germline assignment: CDR1 KGHSH and CDR2 LQKENI. V was shortened by 0 bases and J by 3 bases, with 11 bases between the two germline ends.

This clone was picked up one time. The V call is TRBV7-9, the J call TRBJ2-3, with 9 bases lining up with TRBD2. J gave up 9 bases and V 5 bases, and 9 bases lay outside the gene matches. The CDR3 length is 14 residues. Per germline, CDR1 SEHNR and CDR2 FQNEAQ (reference sequence). The CDR3, as DNA: TGTGCCAGCAGCCAATTAGCGGGAGCTGGGACGCAGTATTTT. Its translation is CASSQLAGAGTQYF.

V gene TRBV2 combines with J gene TRBJ2-1, with TRBD2 matching over 13 bases. CDR3 size: 21 residues. CDR1 and CDR2 from the germline V gene are SNHLY and FYNNEI. V shed 8 bases and J 1 base; nucleotides not matched to a gene: 20. This CDR3 is CASGTPMVGLAGEMSYNEQFF. CDR3 sequence (DNA): TGTGCCAGCGGGACCCCAATGGTCGGACTAGCGGGAGAGATGTCCTACAATGAGCAGTTCTTC.

The V and J genes are TRBV5-1 and TRBJ2-1; 8 bases are shared with TRBD1. J was trimmed by 6 bases and V by 4 bases; bases with no gene match: 6. This CDR3 comprises 14 residues. Germline CDR1 SGHRS, CDR2 YFSETQ. As DNA, the CDR3 is TGCGCCAGCAGCATAGACAGGGGCGGCAATGAGCAGTTCTTC. Its protein is CASSIDRGGNEQFF. The full variable domain, its missing parts supplied by reference TRBV5-1 and TRBJ2-1, is KAGVTQTPRYLIKTRGQQVTLSCSPISGHRSVSWYQQTPGQGLQFLFEYFSETQRNKGNFPGRFSGRQFSNSRSEMNVSTLELGDSALYLCASSIDRGGNEQFFGPGTRLTVL.

The chain joins TRBV29-1 to TRBJ1-2, with D hard to call. Trimming removed 7 bases at V and 8 bases at J, with 20 bases between. Germline-derived CDR1 and CDR2 are SQVTM and ANQGSEA. CDR3 length: 13 amino acids. The CDR3 region has the DNA TGCAGCGCCACCACGTGGACCCAATCGGGCTACACCTTC. It codes for CSATTWTQSGYTF.

This clone is a singleton in its sample. The gene calls are TRBV11-2 and TRBJ2-5; a possible D gene is TRBD1 (6 bases). The V end was cut by 0 bases, the J end by 6 bases, with 14 bases between. From germline, CDR1 is SGHAT and CDR2 FQNNGV. The CDR3 extends over 15 amino acids. The CDR3 DNA follows: TGTGCCAGCAGCTTAGATCAACAGGGAACAAAGACCCAGTACTTC. The encoded protein is CASSLDQQGTKTQYF. Using reference TRBV11-2 and TRBJ2-5 for the parts outside the CDR3, the full variable domain is EAGVAQSPRYKIIEKRQSVAFWCNPISGHATLYWYQQILGQGPKLLIQFQNNGVVDDSQLPKDRFSAERLKGVDSTLKIQPAKLEDSAVYLCASSLDQQGTKTQYFGPGTRLLVL.

The sample holds a few counts of this clone. The V gene is TRBV2, the J gene TRBJ2-4; 7 positions agree with TRBD2. Per the germline V gene, CDR1 is SNHLY and CDR2 is FYNNEI. The CDR3 runs 12 residues. V lost 7 bases, J lost 6 bases, and 3 bases stayed unmatched. The CDR3 coding sequence is TGTGCCAGCACAGCGGGACGAAACATTCAGTACTTC. It encodes CASTAGRNIQYF.

The gene calls are TRBV18 and TRBJ2-7; 7 bases line up with TRBD1. The CDR3 has 13 amino acids. J gave up 2 bases and V 3 bases, and 1 base lay outside the gene matches. Per the germline V gene, CDR1 is KGHSH and CDR2 is LQKENI. CDR3 region: CASSPGTAYEQYF. Written as DNA, the CDR3 is TGTGCCAGCTCACCGGGGACAGCCTACGAGCAGTACTTC.

This rearrangement joins TRBV6-5 to TRBJ1-2; perhaps TRBD1 as D (6 bases). This CDR3 is built from 13 residues. Trimming shortened V by 7 bases and J by 7 bases, and 16 bases separated the two germline ends. The V gene's germline CDR1 is MNHEY and CDR2 SVGAGI. DNA for the CDR3: TGTGCCAGCAAGCCAGGGGCAGACCTTGGCTACACCTTC. Translation: CASKPGADLGYTF.

This clone was recorded only once. The chain couples TRBV5-1 to TRBJ1-4, with D perhaps matching TRBD1 (6 bases). V was pared by 1 base and J by 5 bases, with 6 bases between. Per the germline V gene, CDR1 is SGHRS and CDR2 is YFSETQ. The CDR3 is made up of 13 amino acids. The CDR3 is CASSLQGNEKLFF. The CDR3 region has the DNA TGCGCCAGCAGCTTGCAGGGGAATGAAAAACTGTTTTTT.